What follows are 28 T cell receptor beta chains derived from one specimen sequenced in a study of T and B cells in COVID-19 patients (TCRdb year 2020). Sequencing took place on an Illumina MiSeq. Multiplex PCR with BIOMED2 TRB-A/B primer pools was used to amplify TRB rearrangements. TCRdb's own reprocessing of the public reads used fastp at Q25 and MiXCR and kept productive beta chains. Every distinct CDR3 protein forms one entry, paired with its most common genes and DNA. The sample contains 20,000 to 25,000 distinct CDR3 sequences, 25% to 35% of them found a single time. The ten largest clones represent about 2.2% of the sample. Genomic DNA extracted from blood was used in amounts of roughly 250-500 ng for amplification of TRB repertoires. What was sequenced was blood. The receptors were gathered from a human donor who had recovered from COVID-19.

This clonotype is medium-sized (0.01 to 0.1%) within its sample. The rearrangement links TRBV10-3 to TRBJ2-5; 10 positions match TRBD2. Germline trimming cut 7 bases from V and 1 base from J; bases unmatched to any gene: 12. The CDR3 loop spans 17 amino acids. The germline V gene has CDR1 ENHRY and CDR2 SYGVKD. The CDR3 here is CAIKGSGGPRVQETQYF. Here the CDR3 DNA reads TGTGCCATCAAGGGTAGCGGGGGGCCACGTGTCCAAGAGACCCAGTACTTC.

The chain carries TRBV6-2 or TRBV6-3 and TRBJ2-7; TRBD1 might be the D (5 bases). The CDR3 loop spans 17 amino acids. Looked up from germline, CDR1 is MNHEY and CDR2 is SVGEGT. V was shortened by 4 bases and J by 2 bases, with 21 bases between the two germline ends. The CDR3 DNA follows: TGTGCCAGCAGTTCCCCTGCAAGGGGCTCCTACACCTACGAGCAGTACTTC. Protein: CASSSPARGSYTYEQYF.

This clonotype ranks as medium-sized. The J gene is TRBJ2-1, the V gene TRBV11-3; the D gene is possibly TRBD2 (5 bases). Germline CDR1 SGHNT, CDR2 YENEEA. The CDR3 runs 16 residues. V was shortened by 5 bases and J by 8 bases, with 22 bases between the two germline ends. DNA for the CDR3: TGTGCCAGCAGCCCCCAGAGGGCTAGTTCTAGCCATGAGCAGTTCTTC. As protein: CASSPQRASSSHEQFF.

This clonotype showed up many times. The chain combines TRBV19 with TRBJ1-2; D possibly corresponds to TRBD1 (5 bases). This CDR3 comprises 13 residues. Trimming removed 5 bases from V and 6 bases from J, with 13 bases in between. The V gene's germline CDR1 is LNHDA and CDR2 SQIVND (reference sequence). CDR3 coding DNA: TGTGCCAGTAGTCCTAGTATGGGGGATGGCTACACCTTC. Its translation: CASSPSMGDGYTF.

This clonotype was picked up a small number of times. The chain couples TRBV11-3 to TRBJ2-5; a weak D match, TRBD2 (6 bases). CDR3 length: 14 amino acids. Germline V CDR1 and CDR2: SGHNT, YENEEA. V was clipped by 1 base and J by 7 bases, with 13 bases between them. CDR3 coding DNA: TGTGCCAGCAGCTTAGGCAGGGAGGTTGGGACCCAGTACTTC. Amino acid sequence: CASSLGREVGTQYF.

Ten or more counts support this clonotype. The genes are TRBV19 and TRBJ1-5, with unresolved D. The germline V gene encodes CDR1 LNHDA and CDR2 SQIVND (reference sequence). This CDR3 has 12 amino acids. V dropped 1 base and J dropped 11 bases, with 9 bases sitting between them. DNA of the CDR3: TGTGCCAGTAGTATAGTAGGCTCGGCCCAGCATTTT. Its translation: CASSIVGSAQHF.

This clonotype was seen only once. The J gene is TRBJ2-5, the V gene TRBV20-1, with TRBD2 identical over 8 bases. This CDR3 contains 15 residues. Germline CDR1 and CDR2: DFQATT and SNEGSKA (reference sequence). V trimming: 5 bases; J trimming: 2 bases; junction bases outside the gene matches: 10. The CDR3, as DNA: TGCAGTGCTTATGGTGGCGGGGGGCCGCAAGAGACCCAGTACTTC. The encoded protein is CSAYGGGGPQETQYF.

This clonotype was observed many times. The genes are TRBV11-3 and TRBJ1-3; D is ambiguous. The CDR3 totals 15 residues. CDR1 and CDR2 from the germline V gene are SGHNT and YENEEA. V was shortened by 0 bases and J by 0 bases, with 6 bases between the two germline ends. The CDR3, as DNA: TGTGCCAGCAGCTTAGATCCCTACTCTGGAAACACCATATATTTT. It translates to CASSLDPYSGNTIYF.

This rearrangement joins TRBV7-9 to TRBJ1-4; no clear D. CDR1 is SEHNR, CDR2 FQNEAQ, per germline (reference sequence). Trimming cost V 4 bases and J 8 bases, with 14 bases left between them. This CDR3 comprises 14 residues. Here the CDR3 DNA reads TGTGCCAGCAGCTCTCAGGACGTCCCCGAAAAACTGTTTTTT. Its translation is CASSSQDVPEKLFF.

V gene TRBV15 combines with J gene TRBJ1-1, with 7 bases matching TRBD1. CDR1 LNHNV and CDR2 YYDKDF come from the germline V gene (reference sequence). The CDR3 runs to 15 residues. The junction had 17 bases not matched to a gene; V was cut back by 5 bases and J by 11 bases. The CDR3 region has the DNA TGTGCCACCAGCGGGAGCGGGACAGAAGTCGGTAGGGCTTTCTTT. The encoded protein is CATSGSGTEVGRAFF. The variable domain in full, completed from reference TRBV15 and TRBJ1-1, reads DAMVIQNPRYQVTQFGKPVTLSCSQTLNHNVMYWYQQKSSQAPKLLFHYYDKDFNNEADTPDNFQSRRPNTSFCFLDIRSPGLGDTAMYLCATSGSGTEVGRAFFGQGTRLTVV.

This clonotype occurred a few times. The chain links TRBV7-9 to TRBJ2-5; D perhaps matches TRBD1 (5 bases). CDR3 length: 13 amino acids. CDR1 and CDR2 (germline): SEHNR, FQNEAQ (reference sequence). The germline V and J ends were trimmed by 6 bases and 1 base, with 9 bases remaining between them. The CDR3 nucleotides read TGTGCCAGCAGGTGGGGCAGCCAAGAGACCCAGTACTTC. Its translation is CASRWGSQETQYF.

The gene calls are TRBV11-3 and TRBJ1-1; 8 nucleotides line up with TRBD1. The CDR3 has 15 amino acids. The trim removed 4 bases at V and 3 bases at J, leaving 7 bases unmatched. The germline CDR1 and CDR2 sequences are SGHNT and YENEEA. CDR3 sequence (DNA): TGTGCCAGCAGCTCCCCAGGGGGCCCGGACACTGAAGCTTTCTTT. Its protein is CASSSPGGPDTEAFF.

This clonotype ranks as medium-sized (0.01 to 0.1%). The rearrangement uses TRBV19 and TRBJ2-3; 10 positions agree with TRBD1. V trimming: 6 bases; J trimming: 0 bases; junction bases outside the gene matches: 12. The CDR3 runs to 18 residues. Germline loops: CDR1 LNHDA, CDR2 SQIVND (reference sequence). The CDR3 DNA reads TGTGCCAGTAGCCTGAGGGGACAGGGGCAGACTAGCACAGATACGCAGTATTTT. Translating gives CASSLRGQGQTSTDTQYF.

This clonotype was seen a few times. The gene calls are TRBV7-6 and TRBJ2-1; possible D gene TRBD1, 5 bases. Trimming took off 1 base at V and 11 bases at J, with 9 bases between the two ends. The germline CDR1 and CDR2 sequences are SGHVS and FNYEAQ. The CDR3 loop spans 12 amino acids. The CDR3 nucleotides are TGTGCCAGCAGCTTAGTGGCAGGGCAGCAGTTCTTC. It encodes CASSLVAGQQFF.

The J gene is TRBJ2-2, the V gene TRBV27, with TRBD2 matching 7 bases. This CDR3 region has 15 residues. J was trimmed by 7 bases and V by 5 bases; bases with no gene match: 10. CDR1 and CDR2 from the germline V gene are MNHEY and SMNVEV (reference sequence). CDR3 in DNA: TGTGCCAGCAGTCCCCAATGGGGGGGGGTCGGGGAGCTGTTTTTT. It is translated as CASSPQWGGVGELFF.

The CDR3 loop is CASGIRHSYNSPLHF. DNA of the CDR3: TGTGCCAGCGGAATTAGGCACTCCTATAATTCACCCCTCCACTTT. This chain joins TRBV5-6 and TRBJ1-6; D gene uncertain. The CDR3 has 15 residues. V dropped 7 bases and J dropped 0 bases, with 11 bases sitting between them. The germline gives CDR1 SGHDT, CDR2 YYEEEE.

This clonotype has a single count. It may be a read error: a sequence one base away is much more abundant. The chain links TRBV6-5 to TRBJ2-2; no reliable D call. Germline CDR1 is MNHEY and CDR2 is SVGAGI. This CDR3 comprises 13 residues. V was clipped by 5 bases and J by 4 bases, with 8 bases between them. The CDR3 loop is CASSRTSTGELFF. CDR3 DNA: TGTGCCAGCAGTCGCACGAGCACCGGGGAGCTGTTTTTT.

For the CDR3, the DNA is TGCAGTGCTAGAGTCATGCCCGGGACTAGCGTGCACGAGCAGTACTTC. Protein product: CSARVMPGTSVHEQYF. The V and J genes are TRBV20-1 and TRBJ2-7, with 10 bases identical to TRBD2. The CDR3 runs to 16 residues. The trim removed 1 base at V and 5 bases at J, leaving 11 bases unmatched. The V gene's germline CDR1 is DFQATT and CDR2 SNEGSKA (reference sequence).

This clonotype is judged medium-sized. J is TRBJ2-2 and V is TRBV11-3; D unresolved. V lost 5 bases and J 1 base, leaving 11 bases between the germline ends. CDR1 and CDR2 (germline): SGHNT, YENEEA. CDR3 size: 15 residues. The CDR3 loop is CASSPRLMNTGELFF. CDR3 coding DNA: TGTGCCAGCAGCCCGCGTCTTATGAACACCGGGGAGCTGTTTTTT. The variable domain in full, with the rest retrieved from reference TRBV11-3 and TRBJ2-2, is EAGVVQSPRYKIIEKKQPVAFWCNPISGHNTLYWYLQNLGQGPELLIRYENEEAVDDSQLPKDRFSAERLKGVDSTLKIQPAELGDSAVYLCASSPRLMNTGELFFGEGSRLTVL.

V is TRBV5-1 and J is TRBJ1-4; 10 bases fit TRBD1. CDR1 and CDR2 from the germline V gene are SGHRS and YFSETQ. The V segment lost 5 bases and the J segment 4 bases; nucleotides outside the gene matches: 8. The CDR3 sequence is 16 residues long. CDR3 sequence reads: CASSETGGAYNEKLFF. CDR3 sequence (DNA): TGCGCCAGCAGTGAGACAGGGGGCGCCTATAATGAAAAACTGTTTTTT. The full variable domain, completed using reference TRBV5-1 and TRBJ1-4, is KAGVTQTPRYLIKTRGQQVTLSCSPISGHRSVSWYQQTPGQGLQFLFEYFSETQRNKGNFPGRFSGRQFSNSRSEMNVSTLELGDSALYLCASSETGGAYNEKLFFGSGTQLSVL.

This clonotype was observed a handful of times. This sequence joins TRBV27 and TRBJ1-1; 10 bases are a match to TRBD1. The CDR3 is 14 residues long. V gave up 4 bases and J gave up 10 bases; unmatched junction bases: 9. Germline V gives CDR1 MNHEY, CDR2 SMNVEV (reference sequence). CDR3 sequence: CASSWDRGQGVAFF. The CDR3, as DNA: TGTGCCAGCAGTTGGGACAGGGGCCAGGGGGTAGCTTTCTTT.

The V and J genes are TRBV19 and TRBJ2-7, with D perhaps matching TRBD1 (5 bases). V lost 3 bases and J lost 6, with 12 bases in between. The CDR3 is made up of 13 amino acids. Germline V lookup: CDR1 LNHDA, CDR2 SQIVND (reference sequence). As DNA, the CDR3 is TGTGCCAGTAGTATCGGTCAGGGCGGCGAGCAGTACTTC. This gives the protein CASSIGQGGEQYF.

V is TRBV14 and J is TRBJ2-7, with a weak D call TRBD2 (6 bases). The CDR3 spans 13 residues. The V and J ends lost 2 bases and 5 bases respectively, with 10 bases between them. Germline CDR1 SGHDN, CDR2 FVKESK. CDR3 sequence: CASSQMRGDEQYF. Written as DNA, the CDR3 is TGTGCCAGCAGCCAAATGCGGGGAGACGAGCAGTACTTC.

A note on this clonotype: This sequence may be a read error, since a much larger clone differs from it by one base. The gene calls are TRBV11-1 and TRBJ2-3; D is perhaps TRBD1 (7 bases). The V gene lost 5 bases and the J gene lost 1 base, with 16 bases spanning the gap. Germline V gives CDR1 SGHAT, CDR2 FQDESV (reference sequence). The CDR3 is made up of 16 amino acids. The CDR3 protein is CASSPGGQGGTDTQYF. The CDR3 region has the DNA TGTGCCAGCAGCCCTGGAGGGCAGGGGGGCACAGATACGCAGTATTTT.

About this clonotype: Given a much more abundant clone one base away, this may be a read error. The chain joins TRBV27 to TRBJ2-5; D tentatively reads TRBD1 or TRBD2 (5 bases each). Germline V gene lookup returns CDR1 MNHEY and CDR2 SMNVEV (reference sequence). This CDR3 is 12 amino acids long. V was shortened by 9 bases and J by 2 bases, with 10 bases between the two germline ends. The CDR3 DNA follows: TGTGCCAGGAGGGGCATACAAGAGACCCAGTACTTC. It codes for CARRGIQETQYF.

This clonotype qualifies as medium-sized. The chain is built from TRBV5-5 and TRBJ2-1; 13 bases map to TRBD2. Germline CDR1 reads SGHKS; CDR2 reads YYEKEE (reference sequence). The ends lost 2 bases at V and 0 bases at J; junction bases unmatched: 2. The CDR3 is 17 residues long. This chain's CDR3 is CASSFGTSGVSYNEQFF. In nucleotides, the CDR3 is TGTGCCAGCAGCTTCGGGACTAGCGGGGTCTCCTACAATGAGCAGTTCTTC.

The V and J genes are TRBV29-1 and TRBJ2-7; D is perhaps TRBD1 (6 bases). The germline gives CDR1 SQVTM, CDR2 ANQGSEA. The V and J ends lost 7 bases and 3 bases respectively, with 10 bases between them. CDR3 length equals 11 residues. This CDR3 reads CSGTGIYEQYF. The CDR3 bases are TGCAGCGGAACAGGGATCTACGAGCAGTACTTC.

The genes are TRBV28 and TRBJ2-1; D not resolved. The ends were cut back, 5 bases at V and 7 bases at J, with 12 bases in the middle. Germline V gene lookup returns CDR1 MDHEN and CDR2 SYDVKM. This CDR3 contains 13 residues. CDR3 in amino acids: CASSPPVKNEQFF. In nucleotides, the CDR3 is TGTGCCAGCAGTCCCCCAGTTAAAAATGAGCAGTTCTTC. The full variable domain, its missing parts supplied by reference TRBV28 and TRBJ2-1, is DVKVTQSSRYLVKRTGEKVFLECVQDMDHENMFWYRQDPGLGLRLIYFSYDVKMKEKGDIPEGYSVSREKKERFSLILESASTNQTSMYLCASSPPVKNEQFFGPGTRLTVL.